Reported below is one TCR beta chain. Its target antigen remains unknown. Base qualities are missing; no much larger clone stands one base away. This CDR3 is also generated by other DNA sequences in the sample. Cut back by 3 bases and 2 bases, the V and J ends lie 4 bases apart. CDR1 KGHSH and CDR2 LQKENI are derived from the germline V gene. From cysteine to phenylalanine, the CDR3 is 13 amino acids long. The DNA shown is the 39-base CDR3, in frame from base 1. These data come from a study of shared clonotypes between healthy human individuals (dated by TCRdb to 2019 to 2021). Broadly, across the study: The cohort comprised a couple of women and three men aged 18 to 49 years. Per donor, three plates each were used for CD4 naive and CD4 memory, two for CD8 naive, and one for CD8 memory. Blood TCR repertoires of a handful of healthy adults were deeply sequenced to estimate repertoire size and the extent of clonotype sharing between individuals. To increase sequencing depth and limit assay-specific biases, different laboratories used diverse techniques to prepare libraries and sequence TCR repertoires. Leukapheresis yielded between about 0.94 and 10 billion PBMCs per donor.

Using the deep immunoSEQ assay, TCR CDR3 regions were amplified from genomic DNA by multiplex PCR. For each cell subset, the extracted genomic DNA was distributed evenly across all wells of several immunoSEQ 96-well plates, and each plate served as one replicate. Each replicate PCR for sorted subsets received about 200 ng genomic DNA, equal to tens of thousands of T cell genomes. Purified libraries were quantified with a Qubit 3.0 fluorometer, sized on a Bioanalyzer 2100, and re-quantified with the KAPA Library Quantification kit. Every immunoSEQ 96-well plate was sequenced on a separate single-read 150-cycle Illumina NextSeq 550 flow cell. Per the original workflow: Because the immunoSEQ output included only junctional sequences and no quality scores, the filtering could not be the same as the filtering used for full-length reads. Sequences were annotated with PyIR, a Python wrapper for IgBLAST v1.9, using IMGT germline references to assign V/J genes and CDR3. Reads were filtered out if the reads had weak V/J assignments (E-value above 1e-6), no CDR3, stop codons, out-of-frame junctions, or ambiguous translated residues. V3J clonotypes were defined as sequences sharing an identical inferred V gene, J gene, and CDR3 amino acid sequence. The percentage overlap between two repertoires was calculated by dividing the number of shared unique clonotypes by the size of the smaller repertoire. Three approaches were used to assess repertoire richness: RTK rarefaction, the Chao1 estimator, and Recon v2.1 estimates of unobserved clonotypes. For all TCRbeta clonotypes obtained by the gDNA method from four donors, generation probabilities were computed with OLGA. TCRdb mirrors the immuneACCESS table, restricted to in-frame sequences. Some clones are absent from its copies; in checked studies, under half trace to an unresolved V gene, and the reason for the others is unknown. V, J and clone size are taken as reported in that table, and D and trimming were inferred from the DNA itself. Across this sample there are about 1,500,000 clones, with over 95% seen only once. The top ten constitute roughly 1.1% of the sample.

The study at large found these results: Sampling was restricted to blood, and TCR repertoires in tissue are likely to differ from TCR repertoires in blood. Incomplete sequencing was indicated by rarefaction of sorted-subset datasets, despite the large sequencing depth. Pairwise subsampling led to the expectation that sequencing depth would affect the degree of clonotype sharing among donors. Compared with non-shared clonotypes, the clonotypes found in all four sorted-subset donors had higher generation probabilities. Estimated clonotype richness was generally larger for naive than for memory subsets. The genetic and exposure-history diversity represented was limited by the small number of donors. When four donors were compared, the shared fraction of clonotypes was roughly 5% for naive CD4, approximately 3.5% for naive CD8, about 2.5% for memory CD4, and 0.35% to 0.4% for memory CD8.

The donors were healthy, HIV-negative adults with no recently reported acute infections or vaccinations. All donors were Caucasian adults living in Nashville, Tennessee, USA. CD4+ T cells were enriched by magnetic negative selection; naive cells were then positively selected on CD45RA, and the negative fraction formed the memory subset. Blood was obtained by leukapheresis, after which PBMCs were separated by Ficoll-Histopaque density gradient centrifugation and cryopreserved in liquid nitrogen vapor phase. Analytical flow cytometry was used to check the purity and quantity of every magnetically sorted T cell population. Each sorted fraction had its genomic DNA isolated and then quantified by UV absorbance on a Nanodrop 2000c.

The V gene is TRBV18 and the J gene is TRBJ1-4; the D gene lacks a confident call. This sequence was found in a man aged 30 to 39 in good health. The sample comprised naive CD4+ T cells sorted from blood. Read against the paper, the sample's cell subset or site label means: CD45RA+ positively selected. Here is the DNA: TGTGCCAGCTCACCCGGGACTAATGAAAAACTGTTTTTT. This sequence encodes CASSPGTNEKLFF.